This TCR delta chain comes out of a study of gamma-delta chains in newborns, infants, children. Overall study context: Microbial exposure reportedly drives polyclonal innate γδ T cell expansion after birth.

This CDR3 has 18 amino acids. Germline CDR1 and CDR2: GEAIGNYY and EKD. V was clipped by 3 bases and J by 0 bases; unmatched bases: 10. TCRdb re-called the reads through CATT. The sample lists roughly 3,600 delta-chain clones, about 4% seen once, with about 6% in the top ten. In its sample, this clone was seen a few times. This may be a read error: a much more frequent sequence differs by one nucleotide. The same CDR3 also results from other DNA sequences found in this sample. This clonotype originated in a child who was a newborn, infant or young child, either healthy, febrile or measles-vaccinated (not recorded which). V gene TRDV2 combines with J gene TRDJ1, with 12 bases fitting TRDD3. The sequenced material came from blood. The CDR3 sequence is CACDPLLGDTQYTDKLIF. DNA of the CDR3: TGTGCCTGTGACCCCTTACTGGGGGATACCCAGTACACCGATAAACTCATCTTT.